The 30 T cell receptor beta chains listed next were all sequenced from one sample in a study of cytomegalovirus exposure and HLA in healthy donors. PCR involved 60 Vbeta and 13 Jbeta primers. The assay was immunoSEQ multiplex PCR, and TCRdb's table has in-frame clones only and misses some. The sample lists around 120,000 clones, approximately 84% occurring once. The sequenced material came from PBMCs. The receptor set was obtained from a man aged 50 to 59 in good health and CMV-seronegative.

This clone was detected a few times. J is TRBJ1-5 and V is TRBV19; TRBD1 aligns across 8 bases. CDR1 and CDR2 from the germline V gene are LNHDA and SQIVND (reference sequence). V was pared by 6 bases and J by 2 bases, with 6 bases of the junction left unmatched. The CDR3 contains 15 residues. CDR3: CASSLDRGGNQPQHF. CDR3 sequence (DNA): TGTGCCAGTAGCCTAGACAGGGGAGGCAATCAGCCCCAGCATTTT.

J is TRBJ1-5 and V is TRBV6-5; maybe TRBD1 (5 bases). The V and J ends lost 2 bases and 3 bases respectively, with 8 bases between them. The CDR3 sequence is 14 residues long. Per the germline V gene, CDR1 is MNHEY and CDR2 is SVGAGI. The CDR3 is CASSYQGTNQPQHF. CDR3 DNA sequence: TGTGCCAGCAGTTACCAGGGTACCAATCAGCCCCAGCATTTT.

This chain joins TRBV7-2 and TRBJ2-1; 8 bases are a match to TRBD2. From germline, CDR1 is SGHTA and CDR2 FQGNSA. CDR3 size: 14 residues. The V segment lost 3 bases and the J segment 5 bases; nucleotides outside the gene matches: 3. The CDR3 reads CASSLAGGHNEQFF. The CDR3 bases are TGTGCCAGCAGCTTGGCGGGGGGCCACAATGAGCAGTTCTTC. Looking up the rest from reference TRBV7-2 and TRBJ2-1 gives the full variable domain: GAGVSQSPSNKVTEKGKDVELRCDPISGHTALYWYRQSLGQGLEFLIYFQGNSAPDKSGLPSDRFSAERTGGSVSTLTIQRTQQEDSAVYLCASSLAGGHNEQFFGPGTRLTVL.

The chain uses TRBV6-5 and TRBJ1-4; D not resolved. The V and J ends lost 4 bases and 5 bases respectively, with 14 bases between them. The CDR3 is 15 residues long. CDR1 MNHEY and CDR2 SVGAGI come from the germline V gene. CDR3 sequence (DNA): TGTGCCAGCAGTTCCCCGACGGGTGGAAATGAAAAACTGTTTTTT. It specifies CASSSPTGGNEKLFF.

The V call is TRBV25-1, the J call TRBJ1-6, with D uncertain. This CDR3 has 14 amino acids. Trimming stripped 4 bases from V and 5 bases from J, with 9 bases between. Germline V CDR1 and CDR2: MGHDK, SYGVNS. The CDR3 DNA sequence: TGTGCCAGCAGTGTACACCCGAATAATTCACCCCTCCACTTT. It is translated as CASSVHPNNSPLHF.

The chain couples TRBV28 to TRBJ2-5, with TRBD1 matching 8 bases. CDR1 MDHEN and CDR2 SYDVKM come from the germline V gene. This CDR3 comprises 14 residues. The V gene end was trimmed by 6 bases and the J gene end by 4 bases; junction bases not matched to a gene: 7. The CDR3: CASRFTGGRETQYF. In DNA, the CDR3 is TGTGCCAGCAGGTTTACAGGGGGGAGAGAGACCCAGTACTTC.

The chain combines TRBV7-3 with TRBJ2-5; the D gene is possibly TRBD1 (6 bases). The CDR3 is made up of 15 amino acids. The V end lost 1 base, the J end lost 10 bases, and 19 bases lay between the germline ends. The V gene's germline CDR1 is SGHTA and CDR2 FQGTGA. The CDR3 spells CASSLNPGDGTSQYF. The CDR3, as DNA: TGTGCCAGCAGCTTAAATCCAGGGGATGGTACTAGCCAGTACTTC.

The DNA for the CDR3 is TGTGCCAGCAGCTTATCGCGTGGTAGGGGAGGTGATAGCAATCAGCCCCAGCATTTT. It translates to CASSLSRGRGGDSNQPQHF. The chain joins TRBV7-9 to TRBJ1-5; the D gene is possibly TRBD1 (5 bases). Trimming left V 2 bases short and J 0 bases short, with 20 bases between. The CDR3 loop spans 19 amino acids. Germline V gene lookup returns CDR1 SEHNR and CDR2 FQNEAQ (reference sequence).

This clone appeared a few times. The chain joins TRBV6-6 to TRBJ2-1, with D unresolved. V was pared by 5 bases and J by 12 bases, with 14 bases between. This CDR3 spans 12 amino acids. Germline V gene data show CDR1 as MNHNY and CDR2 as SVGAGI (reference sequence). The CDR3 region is CASSLVERSQFF. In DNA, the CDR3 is TGTGCCAGCAGTCTCGTGGAGAGATCGCAGTTCTTC.

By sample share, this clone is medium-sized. This CDR3 is CASSQTGGAEYEQYF. The DNA of the CDR3 is TGCGCCAGCAGCCAGACAGGGGGCGCTGAGTACGAGCAGTACTTC. This chain links TRBV4-3 with TRBJ2-7, with 10 bases lining up with TRBD1. Germline V gene data show CDR1 as LGHNA and CDR2 as YSLEER. The trim removed 3 bases at V and 4 bases at J, leaving 6 bases unmatched. The length of the CDR3 is 15 residues.

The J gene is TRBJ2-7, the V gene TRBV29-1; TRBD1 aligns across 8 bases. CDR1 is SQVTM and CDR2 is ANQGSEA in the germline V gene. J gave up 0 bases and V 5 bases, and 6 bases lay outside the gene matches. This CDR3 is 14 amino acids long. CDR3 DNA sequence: TGCAGCGTTATACAGGGGGTGCCCTCCTACGAGCAGTACTTC. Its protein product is CSVIQGVPSYEQYF.

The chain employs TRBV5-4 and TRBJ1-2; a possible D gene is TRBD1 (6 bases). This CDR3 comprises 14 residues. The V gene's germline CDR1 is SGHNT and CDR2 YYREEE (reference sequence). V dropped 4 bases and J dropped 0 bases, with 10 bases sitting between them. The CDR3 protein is CASSPRTANYGYTF. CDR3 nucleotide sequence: TGTGCCAGCAGCCCAAGGACAGCTAACTATGGCTACACCTTC. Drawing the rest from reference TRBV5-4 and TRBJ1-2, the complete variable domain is ETGVTQSPTHLIKTRGQQVTLRCSSQSGHNTVSWYQQALGQGPQFIFQYYREEENGRGNFPPRFSGLQFPNYSSELNVNALELDDSALYLCASSPRTANYGYTFGSGTRLTVV.

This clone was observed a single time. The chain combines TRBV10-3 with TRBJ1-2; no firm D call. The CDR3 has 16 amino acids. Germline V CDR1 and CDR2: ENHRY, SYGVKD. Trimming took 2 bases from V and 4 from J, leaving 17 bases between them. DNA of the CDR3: TGTGCCATCAGTGAGACGGGGAGGGCTGGCGGCTATGGCTACACCTTC. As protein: CAISETGRAGGYGYTF.

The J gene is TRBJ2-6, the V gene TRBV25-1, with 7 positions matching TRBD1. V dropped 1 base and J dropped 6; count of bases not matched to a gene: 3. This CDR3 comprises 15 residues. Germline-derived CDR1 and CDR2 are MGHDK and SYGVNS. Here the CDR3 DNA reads TGTGCCAGCAGTGAATCTACAGGGGTGGCCAACGTCCTGACTTTC. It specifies CASSESTGVANVLTF.

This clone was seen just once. The CDR3 region has the DNA TGTGCCATCACCGAGCTACCCCCCTACGAGCAGTACTTC. Protein sequence: CAITELPPYEQYF. V usage is TRBV2 and J usage is TRBJ2-7; D unresolved. CDR1 and CDR2 from the germline V gene are SNHLY and FYNNEI. The V gene lost 10 bases and the J gene lost 2 bases, with 15 bases spanning the gap. The CDR3 totals 13 residues.

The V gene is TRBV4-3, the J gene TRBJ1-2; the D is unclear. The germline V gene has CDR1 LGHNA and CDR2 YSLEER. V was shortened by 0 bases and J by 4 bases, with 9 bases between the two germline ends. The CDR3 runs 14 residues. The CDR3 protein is CASSQDRGGYGYTF. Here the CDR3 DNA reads TGCGCCAGCAGCCAAGATCGAGGAGGCTATGGCTACACCTTC.

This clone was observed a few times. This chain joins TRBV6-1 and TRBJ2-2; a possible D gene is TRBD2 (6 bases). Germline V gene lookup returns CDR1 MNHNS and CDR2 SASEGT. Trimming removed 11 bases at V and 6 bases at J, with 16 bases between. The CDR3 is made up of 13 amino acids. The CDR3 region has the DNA TGTGCCGGAGGGCTAGCTGTTTCCGGGGAGCTGTTTTTT. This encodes CAGGLAVSGELFF.

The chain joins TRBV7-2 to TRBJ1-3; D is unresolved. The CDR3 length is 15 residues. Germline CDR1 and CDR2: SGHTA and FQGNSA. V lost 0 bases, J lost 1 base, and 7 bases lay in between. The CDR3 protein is CASSLARGSGNTIYF. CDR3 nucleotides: TGTGCCAGCAGCTTAGCGCGAGGGTCTGGAAACACCATATATTTT.

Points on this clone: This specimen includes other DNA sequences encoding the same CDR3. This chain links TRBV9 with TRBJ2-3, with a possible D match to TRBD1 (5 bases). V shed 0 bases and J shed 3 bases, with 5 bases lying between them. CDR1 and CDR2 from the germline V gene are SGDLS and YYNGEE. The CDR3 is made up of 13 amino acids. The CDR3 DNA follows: TGTGCCAGCAGCGTAGCAGGGACAGATACGCAGTATTTT. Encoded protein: CASSVAGTDTQYF.

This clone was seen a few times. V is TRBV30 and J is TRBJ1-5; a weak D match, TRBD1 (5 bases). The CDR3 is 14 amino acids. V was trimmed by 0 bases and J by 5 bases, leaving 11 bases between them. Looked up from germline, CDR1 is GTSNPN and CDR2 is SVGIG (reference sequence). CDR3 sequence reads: CAWSVLQGDQPQHF. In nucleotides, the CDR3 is TGTGCCTGGAGTGTACTGCAGGGCGATCAGCCCCAGCATTTT.

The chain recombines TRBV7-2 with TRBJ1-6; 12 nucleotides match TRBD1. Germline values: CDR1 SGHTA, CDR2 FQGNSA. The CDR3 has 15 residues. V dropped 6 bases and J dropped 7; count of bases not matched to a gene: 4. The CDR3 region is CASSSGQGANSPLHF. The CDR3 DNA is TGTGCCAGCAGTTCGGGACAGGGGGCGAATTCACCCCTCCACTTT. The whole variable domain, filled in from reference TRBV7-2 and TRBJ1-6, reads GAGVSQSPSNKVTEKGKDVELRCDPISGHTALYWYRQSLGQGLEFLIYFQGNSAPDKSGLPSDRFSAERTGGSVSTLTIQRTQQEDSAVYLCASSSGQGANSPLHFGNGTRLTVT.

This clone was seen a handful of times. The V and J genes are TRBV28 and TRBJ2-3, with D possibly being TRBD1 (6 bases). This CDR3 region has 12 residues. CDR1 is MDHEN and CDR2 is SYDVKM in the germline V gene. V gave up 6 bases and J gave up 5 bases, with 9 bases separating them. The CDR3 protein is CASSPRGDTQYF. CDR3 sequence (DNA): TGTGCCAGCAGCCCCAGGGGAGATACGCAGTATTTT.

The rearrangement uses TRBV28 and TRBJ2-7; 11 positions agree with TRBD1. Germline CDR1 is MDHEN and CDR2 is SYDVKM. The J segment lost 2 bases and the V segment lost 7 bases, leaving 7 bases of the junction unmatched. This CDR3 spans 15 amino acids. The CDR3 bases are TGTGCCAGCACCACTGGACAGGGGGCAACCTACGAGCAGTACTTC. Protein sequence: CASTTGQGATYEQYF.

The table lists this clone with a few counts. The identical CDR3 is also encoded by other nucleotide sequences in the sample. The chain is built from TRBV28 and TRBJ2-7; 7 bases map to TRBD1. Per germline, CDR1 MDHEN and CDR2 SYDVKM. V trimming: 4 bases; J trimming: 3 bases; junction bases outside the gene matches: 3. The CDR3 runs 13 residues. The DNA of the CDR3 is TGTGCCAGCAGTTCGGGACAGAGCTACGAGCAGTACTTC. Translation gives CASSSGQSYEQYF.

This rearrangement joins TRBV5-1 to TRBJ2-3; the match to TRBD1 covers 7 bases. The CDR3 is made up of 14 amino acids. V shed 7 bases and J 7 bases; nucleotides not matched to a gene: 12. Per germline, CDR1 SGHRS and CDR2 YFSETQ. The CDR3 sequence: CASALTGMRHTQYF. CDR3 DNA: TGCGCCAGCGCCCTGACAGGGATGCGGCATACGCAGTATTTT.

CDR3 nucleotides: TGCAGCGTTCTACTCGGGGACCAAGAGACCCAGTACTTC. It codes for CSVLLGDQETQYF. The chain has TRBV29-1 and TRBJ2-5; TRBD2 is a possible D gene (5 bases). This CDR3 has 13 amino acids. V shed 5 bases and J shed 0 bases, with 10 bases lying between them. CDR1 is SQVTM and CDR2 is ANQGSEA in the germline V gene.

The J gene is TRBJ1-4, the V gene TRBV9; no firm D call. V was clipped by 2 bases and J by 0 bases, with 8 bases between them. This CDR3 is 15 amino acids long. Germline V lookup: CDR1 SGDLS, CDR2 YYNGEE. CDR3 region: CASSVGGATNEKLFF. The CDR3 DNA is TGTGCCAGCAGCGTCGGCGGTGCAACTAATGAAAAACTGTTTTTT.

The CDR3 reads CASSTGLASDTQYF. CDR3 DNA: TGTGCCAGCAGCACCGGACTAGCGTCAGATACGCAGTATTTT. The rearrangement links TRBV7-3 to TRBJ2-3; the match to TRBD2 covers 9 bases. Germline V lookup: CDR1 SGHTA, CDR2 FQGTGA. The CDR3 spans 14 residues. Trimming cost V 5 bases and J 4 bases; bases outside gene matches: 4.

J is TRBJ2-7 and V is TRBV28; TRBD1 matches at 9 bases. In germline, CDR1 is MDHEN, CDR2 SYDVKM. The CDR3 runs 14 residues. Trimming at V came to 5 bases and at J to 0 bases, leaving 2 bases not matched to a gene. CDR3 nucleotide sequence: TGTGCCAGCAGTGGGACAGGGAGCTCCTACGAGCAGTACTTC. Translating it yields CASSGTGSSYEQYF.

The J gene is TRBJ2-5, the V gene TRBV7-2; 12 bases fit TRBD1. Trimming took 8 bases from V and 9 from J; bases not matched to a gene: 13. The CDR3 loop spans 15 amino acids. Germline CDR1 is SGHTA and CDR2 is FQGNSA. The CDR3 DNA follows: TGTGCCAGCTGCCCTTGGGACAGGGGGCGCGGGGCCCAGTACTTC. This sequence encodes CASCPWDRGRGAQYF.